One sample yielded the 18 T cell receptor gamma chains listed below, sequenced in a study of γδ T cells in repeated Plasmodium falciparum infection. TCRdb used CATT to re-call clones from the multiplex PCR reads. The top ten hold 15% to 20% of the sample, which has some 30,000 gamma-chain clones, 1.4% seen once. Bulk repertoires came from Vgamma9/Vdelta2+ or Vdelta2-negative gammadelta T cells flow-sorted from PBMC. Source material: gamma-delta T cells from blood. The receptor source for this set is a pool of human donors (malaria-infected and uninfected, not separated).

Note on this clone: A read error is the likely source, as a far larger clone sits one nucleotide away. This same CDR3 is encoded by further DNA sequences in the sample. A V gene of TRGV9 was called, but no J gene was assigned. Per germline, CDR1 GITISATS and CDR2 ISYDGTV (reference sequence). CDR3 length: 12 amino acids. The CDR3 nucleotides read TGTGCCTTGTGGGAGGTGCCGAGAAAGAAGCTCTTT. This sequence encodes CALWEVPRKKLF.

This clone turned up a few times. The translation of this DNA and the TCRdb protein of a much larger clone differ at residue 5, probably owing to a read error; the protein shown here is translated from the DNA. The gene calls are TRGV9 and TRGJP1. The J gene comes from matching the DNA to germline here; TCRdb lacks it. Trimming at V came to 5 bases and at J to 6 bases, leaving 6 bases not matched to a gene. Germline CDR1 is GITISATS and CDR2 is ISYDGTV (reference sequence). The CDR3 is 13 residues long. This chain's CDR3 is CALWGVSGWFKIF. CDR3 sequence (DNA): TGTGCCTTGTGGGGGGTCTCTGGTTGGTTCAAGATATTT.

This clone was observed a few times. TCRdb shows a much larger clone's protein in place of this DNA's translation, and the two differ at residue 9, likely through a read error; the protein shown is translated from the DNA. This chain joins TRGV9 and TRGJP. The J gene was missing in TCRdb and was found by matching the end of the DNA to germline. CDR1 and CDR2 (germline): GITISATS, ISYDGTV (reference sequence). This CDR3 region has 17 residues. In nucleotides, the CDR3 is TGTGCCTTGTGGGAGACCGTACAAGGGTTGGGCAAAAAAATCAAGGTATTT. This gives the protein CALWETVQGLGKKIKVF.

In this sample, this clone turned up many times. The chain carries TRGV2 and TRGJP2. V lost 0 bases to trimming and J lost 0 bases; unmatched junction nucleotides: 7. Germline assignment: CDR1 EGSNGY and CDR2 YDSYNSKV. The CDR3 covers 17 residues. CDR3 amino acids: CATWDGPPYSSDWIKTF. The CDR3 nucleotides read TGTGCCACCTGGGACGGGCCCCCCTATAGTAGTGATTGGATCAAGACGTTT.

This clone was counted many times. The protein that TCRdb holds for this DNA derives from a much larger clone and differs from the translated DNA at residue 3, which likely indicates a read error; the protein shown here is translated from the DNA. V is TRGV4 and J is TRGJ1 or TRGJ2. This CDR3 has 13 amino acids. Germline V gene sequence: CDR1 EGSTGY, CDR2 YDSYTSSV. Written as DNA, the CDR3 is TGTGCCCCCTGGGATCAGTGGCGGTATAAGAAACTCTTT. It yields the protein CAPWDQWRYKKLF.

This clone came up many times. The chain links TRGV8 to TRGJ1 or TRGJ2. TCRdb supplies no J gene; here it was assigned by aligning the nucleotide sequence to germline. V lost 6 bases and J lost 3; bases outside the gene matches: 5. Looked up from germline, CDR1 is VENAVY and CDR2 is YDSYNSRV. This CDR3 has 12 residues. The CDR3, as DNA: TGTGCCACCTGGCGCGTTTATTATAAGAAACTCTTT. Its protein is CATWRVYYKKLF.

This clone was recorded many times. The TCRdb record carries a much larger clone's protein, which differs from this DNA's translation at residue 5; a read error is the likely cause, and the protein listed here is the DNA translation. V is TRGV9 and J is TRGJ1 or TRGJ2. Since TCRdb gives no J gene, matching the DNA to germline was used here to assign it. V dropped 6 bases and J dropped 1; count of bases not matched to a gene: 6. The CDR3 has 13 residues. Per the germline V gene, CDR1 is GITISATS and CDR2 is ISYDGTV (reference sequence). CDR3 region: CALWKDNYYKKLF. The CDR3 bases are TGTGCCTTGTGGAAGGATAATTATTATAAGAAACTCTTT.

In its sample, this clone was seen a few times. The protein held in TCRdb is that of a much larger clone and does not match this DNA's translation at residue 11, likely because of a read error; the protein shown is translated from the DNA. The DNA for the CDR3 is TGTGCCTTGTGGGAGGACAATAAGGGGGAGTTTGGCAAAAAAATCAAGGTATTT. This codes for CALWEDNKGEFGKKIKVF. V usage is TRGV9 and J usage is TRGJP. The J gene, absent from TCRdb, was called here by matching the DNA to germline. The CDR3 extends over 18 amino acids. Germline V lookup: CDR1 GITISATS, CDR2 ISYDGTV (reference sequence).

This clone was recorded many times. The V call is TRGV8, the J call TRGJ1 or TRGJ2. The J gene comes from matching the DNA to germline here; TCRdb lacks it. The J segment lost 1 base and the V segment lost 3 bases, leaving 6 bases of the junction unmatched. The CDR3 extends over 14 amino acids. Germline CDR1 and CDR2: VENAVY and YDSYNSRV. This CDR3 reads CATWDSLNYYKKLF. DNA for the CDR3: TGTGCCACCTGGGATTCCCTTAATTATTATAAGAAACTCTTT.

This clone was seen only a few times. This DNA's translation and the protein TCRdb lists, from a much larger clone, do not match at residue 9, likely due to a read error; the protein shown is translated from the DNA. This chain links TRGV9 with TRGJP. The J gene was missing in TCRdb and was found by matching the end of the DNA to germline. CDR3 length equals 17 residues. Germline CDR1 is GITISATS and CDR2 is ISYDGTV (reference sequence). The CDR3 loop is CALWVNHQGLGKKIKVF. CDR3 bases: TGTGCCTTGTGGGTGAACCACCAAGGGTTGGGCAAAAAAATCAAGGTATTT.

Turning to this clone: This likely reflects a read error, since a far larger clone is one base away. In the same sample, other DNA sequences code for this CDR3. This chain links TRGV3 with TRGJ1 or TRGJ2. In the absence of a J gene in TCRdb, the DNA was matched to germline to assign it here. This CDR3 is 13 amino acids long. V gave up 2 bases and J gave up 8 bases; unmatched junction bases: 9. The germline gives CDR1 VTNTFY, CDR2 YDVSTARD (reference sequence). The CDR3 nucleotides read TGTGCCACCTGGGACACACAAAGAGATAAGAAACTCTTT. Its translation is CATWDTQRDKKLF.

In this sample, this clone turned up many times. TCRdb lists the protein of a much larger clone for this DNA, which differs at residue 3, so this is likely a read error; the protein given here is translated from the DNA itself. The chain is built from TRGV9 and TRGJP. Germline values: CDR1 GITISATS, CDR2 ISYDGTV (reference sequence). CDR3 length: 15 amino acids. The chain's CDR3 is CASWMEELGKKIKVF. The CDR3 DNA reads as TGTGCCTCGTGGATGGAAGAGTTGGGCAAAAAAATCAAGGTATTT.

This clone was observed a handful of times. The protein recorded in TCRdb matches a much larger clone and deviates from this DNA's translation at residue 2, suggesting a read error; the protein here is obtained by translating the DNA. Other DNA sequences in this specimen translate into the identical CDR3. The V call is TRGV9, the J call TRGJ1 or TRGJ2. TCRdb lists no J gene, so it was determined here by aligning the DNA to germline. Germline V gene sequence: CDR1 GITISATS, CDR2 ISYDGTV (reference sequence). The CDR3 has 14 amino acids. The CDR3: CTLWEVQRGYKKLF. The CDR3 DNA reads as TGTACCTTGTGGGAGGTGCAGAGGGGATATAAGAAACTCTTT.

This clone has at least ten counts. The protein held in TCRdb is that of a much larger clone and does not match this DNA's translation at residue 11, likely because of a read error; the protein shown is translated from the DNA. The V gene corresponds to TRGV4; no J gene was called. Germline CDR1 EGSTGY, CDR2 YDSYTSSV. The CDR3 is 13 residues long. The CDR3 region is CATWDRCYYKNLF. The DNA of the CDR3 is TGTGCCACCTGGGATAGGTGTTATTATAAGAACCTCTTT.

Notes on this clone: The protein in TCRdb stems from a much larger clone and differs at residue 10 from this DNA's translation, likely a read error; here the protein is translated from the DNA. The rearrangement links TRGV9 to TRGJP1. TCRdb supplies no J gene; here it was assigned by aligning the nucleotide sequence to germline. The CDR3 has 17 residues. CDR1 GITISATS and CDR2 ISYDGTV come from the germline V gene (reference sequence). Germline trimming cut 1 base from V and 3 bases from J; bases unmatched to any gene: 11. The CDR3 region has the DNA TGTGCCTTGTGGGAGGTCCCCTTGGAGGCCACTGGTTGGTTCAAGATATTT. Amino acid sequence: CALWEVPLEATGWFKIF.

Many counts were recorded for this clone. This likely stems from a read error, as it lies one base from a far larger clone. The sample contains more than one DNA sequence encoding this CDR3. CDR3 bases: TGTGCCACCTGGGACTTCGAGGTTGGATATTATAAGAAACTCTTC. It encodes CATWDFEVGYYKKLF. J is TRGJ1 or TRGJ2 and V is TRGV5. Germline CDR1 is VINAFY and CDR2 is YDVSNSKD. The CDR3 has 15 amino acids.

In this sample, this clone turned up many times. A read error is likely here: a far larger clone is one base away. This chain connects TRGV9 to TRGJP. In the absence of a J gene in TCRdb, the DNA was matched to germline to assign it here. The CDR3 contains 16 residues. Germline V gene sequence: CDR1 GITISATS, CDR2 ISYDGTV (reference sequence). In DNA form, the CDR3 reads TGTGCCCTGTGGATTCAGCAAGAGTTGGGCAAAAAAATCAAGGTATTT. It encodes CALWIQQELGKKIKVF.

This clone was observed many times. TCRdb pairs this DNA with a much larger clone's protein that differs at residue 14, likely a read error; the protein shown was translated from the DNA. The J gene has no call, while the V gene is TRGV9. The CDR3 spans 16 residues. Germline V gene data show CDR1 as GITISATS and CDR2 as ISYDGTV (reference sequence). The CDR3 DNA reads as TGTGCCTTGTGGGAGGTCATCGGGGGAGCTTATTATAAGGAACTCTTT. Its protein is CALWEVIGGAYYKELF.